This is a list of T cell receptor beta chains from one sample in a study of blood T cell repertoires in COVID-19. Some clones are missing from TCRdb's copy, which holds only in-frame ones; the method was immunoSEQ multiplex PCR. Among about 230,000 clones listed, more than 65% were seen once. What was sequenced was peripheral blood. The receptors stem from a woman older than 75 with acute or convalescent COVID-19. Each CDR3 is given with its conserved first and last residue. D genes are given only for firm matches. Not every row has a clone size; where given, it reads once, few, many or a size class.

v_gene,d_gene,len,j_gene,abundance,CDR3aa,CDR3nt
TRBV25-1,.,14,TRBJ2-7,.,CASGQIHNPYEQYF,TGTGCCAGCGGACAGATACACAACCCCTACGAGCAGTACTTC
TRBV9,TRBD2,17,TRBJ2-3,.,CASSLESGTSRTDTQYF,TGTGCCAGCAGCCTGGAGTCTGGGACTAGCCGCACAGATACGCAGTATTTT
TRBV5-1,TRBD1,14,TRBJ1-1,.,CASSSTGGVTEAFF,TGCGCCAGCAGCTCGACAGGGGGCGTCACTGAAGCTTTCTTT
TRBV12-3/TRBV12-4,TRBD1,13,TRBJ2-3,.,CAGRDRGTDTQYF,TGTGCCGGACGGGACAGGGGAACAGATACGCAGTATTTT
TRBV29-1,.,15,TRBJ1-1,.,CSVEKPGLMNTEAFF,TGCAGCGTGGAAAAGCCAGGGCTTATGAACACTGAAGCTTTCTTT
TRBV10-3,TRBD2,14,TRBJ2-3,.,CAIKAGEGTDTQYF,TGTGCCATCAAAGCGGGGGAGGGTACAGATACGCAGTATTTT
TRBV5-8,TRBD1,13,TRBJ2-7,once,CASTLGQGPKQYF,TGTGCCAGCACCTTGGGACAGGGACCAAAGCAGTACTTC
TRBV5-5,TRBD1,14,TRBJ1-5,.,CASSLVTGDQPQHF,TGTGCCAGCAGCTTGGTGACAGGGGATCAGCCCCAGCATTTT
TRBV11-3,TRBD2,16,TRBJ2-3,once,CASSGRTSGDTDTQYF,TGTGCCAGCAGCGGAAGGACTAGCGGGGACACAGATACGCAGTATTTT
TRBV7-8,.,14,TRBJ1-5,.,CASSLAASNQPQHF,TGTGCCAGCAGCTTAGCGGCTAGCAATCAGCCCCAGCATTTT
TRBV28,TRBD1,16,TRBJ2-1,.,CASSLLQGDLGNEQFF,TGTGCCAGCAGTTTATTACAGGGGGATCTTGGAAATGAGCAGTTCTTC
TRBV4-2,TRBD1,18,TRBJ1-2,.,CASSQSQTGGILNYGYTF,TGTGCCAGCAGCCAAAGTCAGACAGGGGGGATACTAAACTATGGCTACACCTTC
TRBV3-1/TRBV3-2,.,14,TRBJ1-1,.,CASSQGEGYTEAFF,TGTGCCAGCAGCCAAGGAGAGGGTTACACTGAAGCTTTCTTT
TRBV19,.,13,TRBJ2-7,.,CATNRAIEDEQYF,TGTGCCACGAACAGGGCAATTGAGGACGAGCAGTACTTC
TRBV7-6,TRBD2,17,TRBJ2-3,once,CASSPGTSGVITDTQYF,TGTGCCAGCAGCCCCGGGACTAGCGGGGTCATCACAGATACGCAGTATTTT
TRBV7-3,.,15,TRBJ2-5,.,CASSLKPGWQETQYF,TGTGCCAGCAGCTTAAAACCAGGGTGGCAAGAGACCCAGTACTTC
TRBV7-3,.,14,TRBJ1-5,.,CASSLHGSGQPQHF,TGTGCCAGCAGCTTACATGGGTCGGGTCAGCCCCAGCATTTT
TRBV19,TRBD2,13,TRBJ2-2,.,CAGRDYNTGELFF,TGTGCCGGCCGGGACTACAACACCGGGGAGCTGTTTTTT
TRBV19,TRBD2,15,TRBJ2-1,.,CATAPSGSSYNEQFF,TGTGCCACCGCCCCTAGCGGGAGCTCCTACAATGAGCAGTTCTTC
TRBV11-2,.,13,TRBJ2-2,.,CASSGRLAGELFF,TGTGCCAGCAGCGGCCGACTTGCCGGGGAGCTGTTTTTT
TRBV6-1,.,15,TRBJ2-3,.,CASSEARGSVDTQYF,TGTGCCAGCAGTGAAGCCCGAGGGTCGGTAGATACGCAGTATTTT
TRBV19,TRBD2,15,TRBJ2-1,.,CASSRIAGEVNEQFF,TGTGCCAGTAGCCGTATAGCGGGAGAAGTCAATGAGCAGTTCTTC
TRBV2,TRBD1,15,TRBJ2-3,.,CASSGGQRNTDTQYF,TGTGCCAGCAGTGGGGGACAGAGAAACACAGATACGCAGTATTTT
TRBV4-1,.,15,TRBJ1-2,.,CASSQGPRGGDGYTF,TGCGCCAGCAGCCAAGGGCCCAGGGGAGGGGACGGCTACACCTTC
TRBV5-6,TRBD2,16,TRBJ2-3,.,CASSLLFRRETDTQYF,TGTGCCAGCAGCTTGTTATTTAGGCGGGAGACAGATACGCAGTATTTT
TRBV29-1,TRBD2,11,TRBJ2-7,.,CSVGDYDEQYF,TGCAGCGTTGGGGACTACGACGAGCAGTACTTC
TRBV23-1,.,19,TRBJ1-5,.,CASSLTTLGGAVGNQPQHF,TGCGCCAGCAGTCTCACAACCCTGGGAGGGGCGGTTGGCAATCAGCCCCAGCATTTT
TRBV30,TRBD1,14,TRBJ1-1,few,CAWSDRGRNTEAFF,TGTGCCTGGAGTGACAGGGGGCGGAACACTGAAGCTTTCTTT
TRBV19,TRBD2,16,TRBJ2-3,.,CASSPGLALYPATQYF,TGTGCCAGTAGTCCTGGACTAGCCCTCTACCCGGCTACGCAGTATTTT
TRBV5-4,TRBD1,16,TRBJ2-5,.,CASSLPPTGSTETQYF,TGTGCCAGCAGCTTACCTCCGACAGGGTCCACAGAGACCCAGTACTTC
TRBV7-2,TRBD1,14,TRBJ1-6,.,CASSLDRVNSPLHF,TGTGCCAGCAGCTTGGACAGGGTCAATTCACCCCTCCACTTT
TRBV9,.,14,TRBJ2-1,.,CASSPNTHADEQFF,TGTGCCAGCAGCCCGAATACACACGCCGATGAGCAGTTCTTC
TRBV7-2,.,14,TRBJ2-2,.,CASSYGGYTGELFF,TGTGCCAGCAGCTATGGAGGATACACCGGGGAGCTGTTTTTT
TRBV4-1,TRBD2,18,TRBJ2-4,.,CASSQGLAGGLAKNIQYF,TGCGCCAGCAGCCAGGGACTAGCGGGAGGTCTAGCCAAAAACATTCAGTACTTC
TRBV11-3,.,14,TRBJ1-1,.,CASSLGQTETEAFF,TGTGCCAGCAGCTTAGGCCAGACGGAGACTGAAGCTTTCTTT
TRBV7-3,TRBD1,14,TRBJ2-7,.,CASSLLSGGAQQYF,TGTGCCAGCAGCCTTTTGTCAGGGGGCGCCCAGCAGTACTTC
TRBV6-5,TRBD1,14,TRBJ1-2,.,CASSFSDRGYGYTF,TGTGCCAGCAGTTTCTCAGACAGGGGATATGGCTACACCTTC
TRBV2,TRBD1,14,TRBJ1-2,.,CASIRTGGRDGYTF,TGTGCCAGCATTCGGACAGGGGGCCGGGATGGCTACACCTTC
TRBV19,TRBD1,14,TRBJ2-2,.,CALRTTGGTGELFF,TGTGCCTTACGGACCACAGGGGGCACCGGGGAGCTGTTTTTT
TRBV29-1,.,13,TRBJ2-1,.,CSVAPSSYNEQFF,TGCAGCGTTGCACCCAGCTCCTACAATGAGCAGTTCTTC
TRBV5-1,.,13,TRBJ1-1,.,CASRFERNTEAFF,TGCGCCAGCAGATTCGAGCGGAACACTGAAGCTTTCTTT
TRBV19,.,14,TRBJ1-2,.,CASSLAQDDYGYTF,TGTGCCAGTAGCTTGGCGCAGGATGACTATGGCTACACCTTC
TRBV2,.,15,TRBJ1-6,.,CASSPDASANSPLHF,TGTGCCAGCAGTCCAGACGCTAGCGCGAATTCACCCCTCCACTTT
TRBV9,TRBD2,15,TRBJ2-5,.,CASSPSGGLQETQYF,TGTGCCAGCAGCCCTAGCGGGGGGCTACAAGAGACCCAGTACTTC
TRBV6-6,TRBD1,16,TRBJ2-7,.,CASSYSARDSSYEQYF,TGTGCCAGCAGTTACTCCGCCCGGGACAGCTCCTACGAGCAGTACTTC
TRBV28,TRBD2,16,TRBJ2-7,.,CASSLFRTSGSYEQYF,TGTGCCAGCAGTTTATTTAGGACTAGCGGGAGTTACGAGCAGTACTTC
TRBV30,TRBD1,16,TRBJ1-3,few,CAWNRDRALSGNTIYF,TGTGCCTGGAACCGGGACAGGGCCCTCTCTGGAAACACCATATATTTT
TRBV18,TRBD1,17,TRBJ2-2,few,CASSPGTGTLLHGELFF,TGTGCCAGCTCACCGGGGACAGGGACCCTTTTGCACGGGGAGCTGTTTTTT
TRBV7-2,TRBD2,16,TRBJ2-1,.,CASSLIRTGGTNEQFF,TGTGCCAGCAGCTTAATAAGAACGGGAGGGACCAATGAGCAGTTCTTC
TRBV29-1,.,13,TRBJ2-2,.,CSVAYGVGGELFF,TGCAGCGTTGCTTACGGGGTGGGTGGGGAGCTGTTTTTT
TRBV2,TRBD1,15,TRBJ1-2,.,CASSVEGARLYGYTF,TGTGCCAGCAGTGTGGAGGGGGCGCGTCTCTATGGCTACACCTTC
TRBV5-8,TRBD1,15,TRBJ2-7,.,CASTPGQGASYEQYF,TGTGCCAGCACCCCGGGACAGGGGGCCTCCTACGAGCAGTACTTC
TRBV7-9,.,14,TRBJ1-2,.,CASSLGDGDYGYTF,TGTGCCAGCAGCTTAGGCGACGGAGACTATGGCTACACCTTC